This T cell receptor (beta chain) comes out of a study of cytotoxic CD8 clonotypes in ibrutinib-treated CLL. This clone was found a few times. The data were produced by immunoSEQ multiplex PCR, yet TCRdb's version contains in-frame clones alone and is incomplete. The table has approximately 350,000 clones, over 60% seen once. This CDR3 region has 15 residues. Germline assignment: CDR1 MNHEY and CDR2 SVGAGI. V lost 4 bases to trimming and J lost 3 bases, with 13 bases between them. The receptor was derived from a human donor with chronic lymphocytic leukemia. Source: PBMCs, taken after 36 months of ibrutinib treatment. This chain connects TRBV6-5 to TRBJ1-5, with a possible D match to TRBD1 (6 bases). This chain's CDR3 is CASSFSTGSNQPQHF. CDR3 DNA sequence: TGTGCCAGCAGTTTCTCGACAGGATCCAATCAGCCCCAGCATTTT.